The next 15 T cell receptor beta chains were all read from a single sample in a study of cytomegalovirus exposure and HLA in healthy donors (TCRdb year 2017). Library generation was performed with the immunoSEQ multiplex PCR assay. The multiplex PCR relied on a mix of 60 forward primers for TCR Vbeta segments and 13 reverse primers for TCR Jbeta segments. TCRdb re-hosts the immuneACCESS table, in-frame sequences only. Its copies lack some clones; in the studies checked, an unresolved V gene accounts for under half of them, and the cause for the rest is not known. The data table for this sample lists fewer than 75,000 clones. Of the sample, 15% is held by the ten largest clones. Sample: PBMCs. Receptor source: a boy between 10 and 17 years old in good health and CMV-seronegative.

The V and J genes are TRBV5-6 and TRBJ1-5; 8 positions agree with TRBD1. Germline lookup yields CDR1 SGHDT and CDR2 YYEEEE. The ends lost 2 bases at V and 4 bases at J; junction bases unmatched: 5. The CDR3 consists of 15 residues. CDR3 amino acids: CASSLSGTGNQPQHF. For the CDR3, the DNA is TGTGCCAGCAGCTTATCCGGGACAGGTAATCAGCCCCAGCATTTT.

This chain links TRBV30 with TRBJ1-3; 7 nucleotides line up with TRBD1. Germline V CDR1 and CDR2: GTSNPN, SVGIG (reference sequence). CDR3 length: 14 residues. V was pared by 3 bases and J by 4 bases, with 6 bases of the junction left unmatched. The CDR3 nucleotides are TGTGCCTGGAGGAATTCAGGGGGGGGAAACACCATATATTTT. It encodes CAWRNSGGGNTIYF.

The chain is built from TRBV7-6 and TRBJ2-1; 10 nucleotides align to TRBD2. Losses at the gene ends were 4 bases for V and 9 bases for J; bases not matched to a gene: 12. The germline gives CDR1 SGHVS, CDR2 FNYEAQ. The CDR3 length is 16 residues. CDR3 bases: TGTGCCAGCAGCTCCTTGGCCAGCGGGGGGGCCGGTGAGCAGTTCTTC. This encodes CASSSLASGGAGEQFF.

The V call is TRBV6-1, the J call TRBJ1-3; possible D gene TRBD1, 6 bases. Trimming took off 8 bases at V and 0 bases at J, with 14 bases between the two ends. This CDR3 is built from 15 residues. CDR1 MNHNS and CDR2 SASEGT come from the germline V gene. In DNA, the CDR3 is TGTGCCAGCGAGTCAGGGGTTAGCTCTGGAAACACCATATATTTT. Encoded protein: CASESGVSSGNTIYF.

CDR3 DNA sequence: TGTGCCAGCATTGAGGGCATTACTCGTTTGAACACTGAAGCTTTCTTT. As protein: CASIEGITRLNTEAFF. This chain joins TRBV9 and TRBJ1-1, with D uncertain. CDR1 and CDR2 from the germline V gene are SGDLS and YYNGEE. V lost 6 bases and J 0 bases, leaving 18 bases between the germline ends. The CDR3 totals 16 residues.

The chain is built from TRBV7-2 and TRBJ1-5; D is possibly TRBD1 (5 bases). Germline CDR1 and CDR2: SGHTA and FQGNSA. This CDR3 region has 16 residues. V lost 2 bases and J 7 bases, leaving 18 bases between the germline ends. CDR3 nucleotides: TGTGCCAGCAGCTTACTCGAAGCGCAGGGAGGACAGCCCCAGCATTTT. Its translation: CASSLLEAQGGQPQHF.

The rearrangement uses TRBV5-6 and TRBJ1-2; D is ambiguous. CDR1 is SGHDT, CDR2 YYEEEE, per germline. This CDR3 has 16 residues. V lost 0 bases to trimming and J lost 2 bases, with 14 bases between them. The CDR3 sequence is CASSLDRGRGNYGYTF. The CDR3 region has the DNA TGTGCCAGCAGCTTGGATCGGGGTAGAGGGAACTATGGCTACACCTTC.

This CDR3 is CASSLGGRNYGYTF. The CDR3 DNA sequence: TGTGCCAGCAGCTTAGGAGGTCGGAACTATGGCTACACCTTC. The chain carries TRBV7-2 and TRBJ1-2, with D hard to call. Germline CDR1 SGHTA, CDR2 FQGNSA. CDR3 size: 14 residues. The germline V and J ends were trimmed by 1 base and 2 bases, with 8 bases remaining between them.

V and J are TRBV7-9 and TRBJ2-7, with 9 bases lining up with TRBD2. With 1 base clipped from V and 3 bases from J, the junction kept 7 bases outside the gene matches. From germline, CDR1 is SEHNR and CDR2 FQNEAQ (reference sequence). The CDR3 runs 16 residues. This CDR3 is CASSLDRAGGLYEQYF. The CDR3 nucleotides are TGTGCCAGCAGCTTAGATAGAGCGGGGGGCCTCTACGAGCAGTACTTC.

This chain links TRBV19 with TRBJ1-6; 7 nucleotides line up with TRBD1. Germline-derived CDR1 and CDR2 are LNHDA and SQIVND (reference sequence). V lost 3 bases and J lost 8; bases outside the gene matches: 4. This CDR3 is built from 14 residues. As DNA, the CDR3 is TGTGCCAGTAGTATCACAGGGGAGTATTCACCCCTCCACTTT. Translated: CASSITGEYSPLHF.

The chain is built from TRBV7-9 and TRBJ1-3; TRBD1 agrees at 7 bases. The CDR3 is 15 residues long. J was trimmed by 4 bases and V by 5 bases; bases with no gene match: 8. Germline CDR1 is SEHNR and CDR2 is FQNEAQ (reference sequence). The CDR3 DNA follows: TGTGCCAGCAGCGCCGGGACAGCTGACGGAAACACCATATATTTT. It encodes CASSAGTADGNTIYF.

The chain carries TRBV5-1 and TRBJ2-3; maybe TRBD2 (7 bases). Between the trimmed V and J ends, which lost 6 bases and 2 bases, there was a span of 16 bases. Germline V gene data show CDR1 as SGHRS and CDR2 as YFSETQ. This CDR3 contains 15 residues. CDR3 region: CASMYGGLLTDTQYF. The CDR3 region has the DNA TGCGCCAGCATGTACGGGGGGCTGCTCACAGATACGCAGTATTTT.

The rearrangement joins TRBV5-1 to TRBJ2-7; 8 bases are shared with TRBD2. CDR1 is SGHRS, CDR2 YFSETQ, per germline. The CDR3 has 15 amino acids. With V trimmed by 4 bases and J by 4 bases, 10 bases remained unmatched. The CDR3 nucleotides read TGCGCCAGCAGCCCCTCGGGGGGGCCGAGTTACGAGCAGTACTTC. Amino acid sequence: CASSPSGGPSYEQYF.

The V gene is TRBV5-5, the J gene TRBJ1-2; a weak D match, TRBD1 (6 bases). Trimming took 2 bases from V and 6 from J, leaving 17 bases between them. CDR1 and CDR2 (germline): SGHKS, YYEKEE (reference sequence). The CDR3 has 15 residues. The CDR3 loop is CASSFFGQWSDGYTF. CDR3 bases: TGTGCCAGCAGCTTTTTTGGACAGTGGTCCGATGGCTACACCTTC.

The V and J genes are TRBV19 and TRBJ2-2; no clear D. The CDR3 runs to 16 residues. The V gene's germline CDR1 is LNHDA and CDR2 SQIVND (reference sequence). Trimming removed 1 base at V and 0 bases at J, with 9 bases between. The CDR3 nucleotides read TGTGCCAGTAGTATAGCGGTCGCGGCGAACACCGGGGAGCTGTTTTTT. It is translated as CASSIAVAANTGELFF. The whole variable domain, filled in from reference TRBV19 and TRBJ2-2, reads DGGITQSPKYLFRKEGQNVTLSCEQNLNHDAMYWYRQDPGQGLRLIYYSQIVNDFQKGDIAEGYSVSREKKESFPLTVTSAQKNPTAFYLCASSIAVAANTGELFFGEGSRLTVL.